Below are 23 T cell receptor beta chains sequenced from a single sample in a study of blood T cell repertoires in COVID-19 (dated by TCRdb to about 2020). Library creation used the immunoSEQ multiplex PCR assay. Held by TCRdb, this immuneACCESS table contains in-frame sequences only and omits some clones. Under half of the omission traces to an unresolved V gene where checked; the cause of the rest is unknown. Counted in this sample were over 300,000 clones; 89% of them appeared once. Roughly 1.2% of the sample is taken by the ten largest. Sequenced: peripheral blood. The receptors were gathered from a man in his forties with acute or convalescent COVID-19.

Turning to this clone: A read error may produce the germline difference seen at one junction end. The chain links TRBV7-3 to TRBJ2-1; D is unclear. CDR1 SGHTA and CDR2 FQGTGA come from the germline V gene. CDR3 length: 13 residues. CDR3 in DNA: TGTGCCAGCAGCCTAACCGTCTACAATGAGCAGTTCTTC. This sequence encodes CASSLTVYNEQFF.

The CDR3 DNA sequence: TGTGCCAGCAGCTTACCGGGACAGGGCCATAACGAGCAGTACTTC. Protein: CASSLPGQGHNEQYF. The chain recombines TRBV13 with TRBJ2-7; 9 nucleotides line up with TRBD1. Per the germline V gene, CDR1 is PRHDT and CDR2 is FYEKMQ (reference sequence). The CDR3 consists of 15 residues. J was trimmed by 5 bases and V by 2 bases; bases with no gene match: 7. Drawing the rest from reference TRBV13 and TRBJ2-7, the complete variable domain is AAGVIQSPRHLIKEKRETATLKCYPIPRHDTVYWYQQGPGQDPQFLISFYEKMQSDKGSIPDRFSAQQFSDYHSELNMSSLELGDSALYFCASSLPGQGHNEQYFGPGTRLTVT.

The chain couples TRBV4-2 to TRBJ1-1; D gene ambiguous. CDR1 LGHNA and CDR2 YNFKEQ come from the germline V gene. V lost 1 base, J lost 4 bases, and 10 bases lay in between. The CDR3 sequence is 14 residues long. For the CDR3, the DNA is TGTGCCAGCAGCCAAGGGTTAGTAAGCACTGAAGCTTTCTTT. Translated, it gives CASSQGLVSTEAFF.

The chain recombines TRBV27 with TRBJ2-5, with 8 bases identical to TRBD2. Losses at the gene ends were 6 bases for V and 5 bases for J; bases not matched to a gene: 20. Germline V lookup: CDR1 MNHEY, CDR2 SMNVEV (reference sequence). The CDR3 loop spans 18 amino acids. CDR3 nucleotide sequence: TGTGCCAGCAGCAAACGGGGCGGGGGGAGTATCGGTGGGGAGACCCAGTACTTC. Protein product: CASSKRGGGSIGGETQYF.

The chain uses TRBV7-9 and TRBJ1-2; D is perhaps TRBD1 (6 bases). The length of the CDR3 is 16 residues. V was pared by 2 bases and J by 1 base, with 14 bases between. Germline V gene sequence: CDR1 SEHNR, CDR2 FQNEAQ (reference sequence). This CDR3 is CASSLQSVGGNYGYTF. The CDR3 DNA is TGTGCCAGCAGCTTACAGTCCGTAGGGGGTAACTATGGCTACACCTTC.

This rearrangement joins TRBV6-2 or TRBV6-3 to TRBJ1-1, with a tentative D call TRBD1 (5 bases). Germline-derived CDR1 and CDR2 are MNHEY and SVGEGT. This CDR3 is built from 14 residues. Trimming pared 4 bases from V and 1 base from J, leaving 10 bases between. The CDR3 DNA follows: TGTGCCAGCAGTTCTCTAACAGGGAACACTGAAGCTTTCTTT. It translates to CASSSLTGNTEAFF.

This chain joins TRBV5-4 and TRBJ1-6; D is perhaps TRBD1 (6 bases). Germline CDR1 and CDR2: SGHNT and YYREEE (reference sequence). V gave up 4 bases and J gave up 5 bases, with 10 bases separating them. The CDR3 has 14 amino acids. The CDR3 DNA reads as TGTGCCAGCAGCCCGCGGGGGCATAATTCACCCCTCCACTTT. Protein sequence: CASSPRGHNSPLHF.

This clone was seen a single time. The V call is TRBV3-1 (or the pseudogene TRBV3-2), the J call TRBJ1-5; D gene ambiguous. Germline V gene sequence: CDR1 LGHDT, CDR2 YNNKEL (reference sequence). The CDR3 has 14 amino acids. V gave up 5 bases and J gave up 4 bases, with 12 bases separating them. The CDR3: CASSSGLANQPQHF. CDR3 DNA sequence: TGTGCCAGCAGCAGCGGGCTGGCGAATCAGCCCCAGCATTTT.

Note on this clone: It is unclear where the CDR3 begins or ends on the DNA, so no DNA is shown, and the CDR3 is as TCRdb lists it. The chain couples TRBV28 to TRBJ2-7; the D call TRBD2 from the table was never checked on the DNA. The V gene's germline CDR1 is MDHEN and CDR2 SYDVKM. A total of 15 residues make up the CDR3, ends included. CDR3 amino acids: CASSSSASGSYEQYF.

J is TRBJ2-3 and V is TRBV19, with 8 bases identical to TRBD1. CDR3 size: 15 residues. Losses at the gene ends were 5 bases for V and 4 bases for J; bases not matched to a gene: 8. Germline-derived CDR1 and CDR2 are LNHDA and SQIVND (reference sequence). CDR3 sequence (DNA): TGTGCCAGTAGTTTGTCAGGGGGCGGTCCAGATACGCAGTATTTT. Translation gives CASSLSGGGPDTQYF.

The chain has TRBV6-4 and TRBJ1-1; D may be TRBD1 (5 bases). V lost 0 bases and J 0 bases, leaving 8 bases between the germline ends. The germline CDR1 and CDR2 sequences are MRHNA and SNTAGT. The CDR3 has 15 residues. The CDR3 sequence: CASSDSAGMNTEAFF. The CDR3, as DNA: TGTGCCAGCAGTGACTCAGCAGGGATGAACACTGAAGCTTTCTTT.

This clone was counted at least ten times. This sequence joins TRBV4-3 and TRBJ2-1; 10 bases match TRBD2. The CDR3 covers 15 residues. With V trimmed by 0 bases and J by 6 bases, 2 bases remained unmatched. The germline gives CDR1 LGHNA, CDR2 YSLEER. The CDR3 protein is CASSQEAGGPNEQFF. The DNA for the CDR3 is TGCGCCAGCAGCCAAGAAGCGGGGGGGCCCAATGAGCAGTTCTTC.

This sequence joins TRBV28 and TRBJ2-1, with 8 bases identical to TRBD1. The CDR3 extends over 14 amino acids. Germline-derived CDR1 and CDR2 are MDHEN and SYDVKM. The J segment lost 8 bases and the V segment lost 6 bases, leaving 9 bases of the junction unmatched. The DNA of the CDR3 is TGTGCCAGCAGCTTAGGACAGGGCGGGTATGAGCAGTTCTTC. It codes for CASSLGQGGYEQFF.

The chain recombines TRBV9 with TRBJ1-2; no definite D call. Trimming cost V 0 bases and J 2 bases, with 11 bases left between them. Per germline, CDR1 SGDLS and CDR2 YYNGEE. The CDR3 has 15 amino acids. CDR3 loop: CASSVGNTANYGYTF. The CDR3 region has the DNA TGTGCCAGCAGCGTAGGAAACACAGCCAACTATGGCTACACCTTC. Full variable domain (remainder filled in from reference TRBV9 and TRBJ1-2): DSGVTQTPKHLITATGQRVTLRCSPRSGDLSVYWYQQSLDQGLQFLIQYYNGEERAKGNILERFSAQQFPDLHSELNLSSLELGDSALYFCASSVGNTANYGYTFGSGTRLTVV.

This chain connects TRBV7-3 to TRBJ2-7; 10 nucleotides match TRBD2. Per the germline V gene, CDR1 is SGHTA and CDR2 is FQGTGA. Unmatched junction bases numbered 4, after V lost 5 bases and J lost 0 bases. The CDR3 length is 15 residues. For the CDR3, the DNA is TGTGCCAGCAGCCTACAGCGGGGGGGCTCCTACGAGCAGTACTTC. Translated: CASSLQRGGSYEQYF.

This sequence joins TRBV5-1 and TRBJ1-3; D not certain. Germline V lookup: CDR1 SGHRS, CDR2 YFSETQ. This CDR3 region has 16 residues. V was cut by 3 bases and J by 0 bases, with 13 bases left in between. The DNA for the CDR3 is TGCGCCAGCAGCTCGGGTGCCACGGACTCTGGAAACACCATATATTTT. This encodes CASSSGATDSGNTIYF.

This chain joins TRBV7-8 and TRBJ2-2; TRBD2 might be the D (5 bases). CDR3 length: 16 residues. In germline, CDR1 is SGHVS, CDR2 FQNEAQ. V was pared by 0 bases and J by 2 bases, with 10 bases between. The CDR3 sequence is CASSLASGFNTGELFF. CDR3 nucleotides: TGTGCCAGCAGCTTAGCGTCGGGATTCAACACCGGGGAGCTGTTTTTT. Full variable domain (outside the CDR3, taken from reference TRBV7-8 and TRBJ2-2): GAGVSQSPRYKVAKRGQDVALRCDPISGHVSLFWYQQALGQGPEFLTYFQNEAQLDKSGLPSDRFFAERPEGSVSTLKIQRTQQEDSAVYLCASSLASGFNTGELFFGEGSRLTVL.

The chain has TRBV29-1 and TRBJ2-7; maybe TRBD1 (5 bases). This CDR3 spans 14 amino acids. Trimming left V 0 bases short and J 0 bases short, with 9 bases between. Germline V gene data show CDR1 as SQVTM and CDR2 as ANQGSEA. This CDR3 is CSVEDRAISYEQYF. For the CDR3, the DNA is TGCAGCGTTGAAGACAGGGCGATCTCCTACGAGCAGTACTTC.

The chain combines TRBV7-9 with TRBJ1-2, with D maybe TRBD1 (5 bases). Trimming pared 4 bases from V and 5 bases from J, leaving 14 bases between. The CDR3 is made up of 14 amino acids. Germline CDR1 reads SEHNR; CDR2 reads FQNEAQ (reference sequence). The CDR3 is CASSYPPSGYGYTF. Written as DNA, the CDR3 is TGTGCCAGCAGCTACCCACCCTCAGGGTATGGCTACACCTTC.

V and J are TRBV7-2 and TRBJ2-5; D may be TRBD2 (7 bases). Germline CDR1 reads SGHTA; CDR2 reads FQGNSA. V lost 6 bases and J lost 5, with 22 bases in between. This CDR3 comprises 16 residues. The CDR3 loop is CASRDFGGGSSETQYF. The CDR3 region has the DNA TGTGCCAGCAGGGACTTTGGGGGGGGCTCGAGTGAGACCCAGTACTTC.

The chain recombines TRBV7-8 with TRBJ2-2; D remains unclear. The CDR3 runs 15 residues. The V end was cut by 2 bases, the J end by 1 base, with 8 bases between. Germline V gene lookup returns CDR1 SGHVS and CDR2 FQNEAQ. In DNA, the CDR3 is TGTGCCAGCAGCTTACTTTCGGGGAACACCGGGGAGCTGTTTTTT. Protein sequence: CASSLLSGNTGELFF.

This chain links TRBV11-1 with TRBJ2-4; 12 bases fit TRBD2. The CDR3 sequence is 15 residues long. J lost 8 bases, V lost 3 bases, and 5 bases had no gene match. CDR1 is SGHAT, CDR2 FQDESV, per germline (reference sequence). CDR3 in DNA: TGTGCCAGCAGCTTGACTAGCGGGGGAGTTGACATTCAGTACTTC. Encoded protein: CASSLTSGGVDIQYF. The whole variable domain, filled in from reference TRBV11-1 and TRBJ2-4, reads EAEVAQSPRYKITEKSQAVAFWCDPISGHATLYWYRQILGQGPELLVQFQDESVVDDSQLPKDRFSAERLKGVDSTLKIQPAELGDSAMYLCASSLTSGGVDIQYFGAGTRLSVL.

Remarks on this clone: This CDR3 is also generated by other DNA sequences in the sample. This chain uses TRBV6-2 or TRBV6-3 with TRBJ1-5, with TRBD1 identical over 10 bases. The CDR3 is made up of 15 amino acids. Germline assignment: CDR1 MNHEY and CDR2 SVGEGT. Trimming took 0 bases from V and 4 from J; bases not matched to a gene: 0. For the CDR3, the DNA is TGTGCCAGCAGTTACTCGGGACAGGGGAATCAGCCCCAGCATTTT. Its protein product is CASSYSGQGNQPQHF.